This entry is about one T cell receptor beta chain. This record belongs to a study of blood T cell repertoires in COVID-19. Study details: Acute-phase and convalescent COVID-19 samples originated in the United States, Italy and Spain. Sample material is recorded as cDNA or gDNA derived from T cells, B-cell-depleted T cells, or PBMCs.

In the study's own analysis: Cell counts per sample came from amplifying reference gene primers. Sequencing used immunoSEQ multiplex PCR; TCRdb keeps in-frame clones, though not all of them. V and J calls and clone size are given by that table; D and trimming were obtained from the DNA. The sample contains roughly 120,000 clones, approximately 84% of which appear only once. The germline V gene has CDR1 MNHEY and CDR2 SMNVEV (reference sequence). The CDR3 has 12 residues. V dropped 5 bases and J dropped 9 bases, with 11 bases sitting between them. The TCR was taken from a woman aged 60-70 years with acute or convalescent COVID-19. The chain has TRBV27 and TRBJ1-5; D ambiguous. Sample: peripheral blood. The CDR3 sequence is CASSAPGRPQHF. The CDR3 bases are TGTGCCAGCAGTGCCCCTGGGCGGCCCCAGCATTTT.